Presented here are 17 T cell receptor beta chains from one specimen sequenced in a study of cytomegalovirus exposure and HLA in healthy donors. It was with 60 Vbeta and 13 Jbeta primers that the PCR ran. Measured with immunoSEQ multiplex PCR; TCRdb has only the in-frame clones, and not every one. This repertoire includes 200,000 to 250,000 clones. Sequenced input: PBMCs. The receptor source for this set is a woman in her twenties or thirties in good health and CMV-seropositive.

The genes are TRBV7-2 and TRBJ2-7; 7 nucleotides line up with TRBD2. The germline V gene has CDR1 SGHTA and CDR2 FQGNSA. The V segment lost 4 bases and the J segment 3 bases; nucleotides outside the gene matches: 6. This CDR3 comprises 14 residues. The CDR3, as DNA: TGTGCCAGCAGCTCCATTCAGCGGGGCTACGAGCAGTACTTC. Protein sequence: CASSSIQRGYEQYF.

The chain combines TRBV7-9 with TRBJ1-1, with 12 positions matching TRBD1. Trimming at V came to 5 bases and at J to 11 bases, leaving 6 bases not matched to a gene. The germline gives CDR1 SEHNR, CDR2 FQNEAQ (reference sequence). CDR3 length: 13 residues. DNA of the CDR3: TGTGCCAGCAGCCCGCCGGGACAGGGGGCGGCTTTCTTT. Translated: CASSPPGQGAAFF.

V gene TRBV6-5 combines with J gene TRBJ2-7, with D possibly matching TRBD1 (6 bases). The CDR3 totals 14 residues. Trimming removed 5 bases from V and 0 bases from J, with 11 bases in between. The germline CDR1 and CDR2 sequences are MNHEY and SVGAGI. CDR3 region: CASSRGQLSYEQYF. The CDR3 nucleotides are TGTGCCAGCAGTCGAGGACAGCTCTCCTACGAGCAGTACTTC.

The chain combines TRBV7-9 with TRBJ1-2; 7 bases align to TRBD1. V gave up 5 bases and J gave up 0 bases; unmatched junction bases: 6. Germline CDR1 and CDR2: SEHNR and FQNEAQ (reference sequence). The CDR3 is 15 amino acids. The CDR3: CASSTGDSTNYGYTF. Written as DNA, the CDR3 is TGTGCCAGCAGCACGGGGGACAGTACTAACTATGGCTACACCTTC.

The chain employs TRBV7-8 and TRBJ2-1; possible D gene TRBD1, 6 bases. Germline CDR1 reads SGHVS; CDR2 reads FQNEAQ. There are 15 residues in the CDR3. With 6 bases removed from V and 7 bases from J, the gap between germline ends came to 19 bases. The CDR3 loop reads CASSPQGRDVNEQFF. CDR3 sequence (DNA): TGTGCCAGCAGTCCTCAGGGGCGCGATGTGAATGAGCAGTTCTTC.

V gene TRBV4-3 combines with J gene TRBJ1-5; TRBD1 is a possible D gene (5 bases). Germline loops: CDR1 LGHNA, CDR2 YSLEER. Deletions cut 0 bases from V and 6 bases from J, with 21 bases between. The CDR3 has 18 amino acids. CDR3 in amino acids: CASSQDITQGRGIQPQHF. DNA for the CDR3: TGCGCCAGCAGCCAAGATATTACCCAGGGAAGGGGAATTCAGCCCCAGCATTTT.

The genes are TRBV4-1 and TRBJ2-3; D might be TRBD1 (6 bases). CDR1 is MGHRA, CDR2 YSYEKL, per germline. V lost 6 bases to trimming and J lost 6 bases, with 16 bases between them. This CDR3 spans 14 amino acids. The CDR3 reads CASRGTGRVDTQYF. CDR3 nucleotide sequence: TGCGCCAGCAGAGGTACAGGGCGGGTGGATACGCAGTATTTT.

The gene calls are TRBV5-4 and TRBJ2-7; 9 bases line up with TRBD1. The CDR3 covers 16 residues. The J segment lost 7 bases and the V segment lost 4 bases, leaving 15 bases of the junction unmatched. The germline V gene encodes CDR1 SGHNT and CDR2 YYREEE (reference sequence). The CDR3 nucleotides read TGTGCCAGCAGCACTGCCCCGGGACAGGGTGTTGGGGAGCAGTACTTC. Protein product: CASSTAPGQGVGEQYF.

The genes are TRBV28 and TRBJ2-7, with a possible D match to TRBD1 (6 bases). V lost 8 bases and J lost 0, with 8 bases in between. This CDR3 region has 12 residues. Germline V gives CDR1 MDHEN, CDR2 SYDVKM. CDR3 region: CASRDTSYEQYF. As DNA, the CDR3 is TGTGCCAGCCGGGACACCTCCTACGAGCAGTACTTC. Full variable domain (rest looked up from reference TRBV28 and TRBJ2-7): DVKVTQSSRYLVKRTGEKVFLECVQDMDHENMFWYRQDPGLGLRLIYFSYDVKMKEKGDIPEGYSVSREKKERFSLILESASTNQTSMYLCASRDTSYEQYFGPGTRLTVT.

The CDR3 loop reads CASSLLAGGHNEQFF. In DNA, the CDR3 is TGTGCCAGCAGCTTACTAGCGGGGGGACACAATGAGCAGTTCTTC. The genes are TRBV7-6 and TRBJ2-1; the match to TRBD2 covers 11 bases. The V gene's germline CDR1 is SGHVS and CDR2 FNYEAQ. Trimming took 2 bases from V and 5 from J; bases not matched to a gene: 2. The CDR3 loop spans 15 amino acids.

The chain is built from TRBV27 and TRBJ1-5, with D unclear. The CDR3 totals 14 residues. V was shortened by 4 bases and J by 3 bases, with 10 bases between the two germline ends. CDR1 and CDR2 from the germline V gene are MNHEY and SMNVEV (reference sequence). CDR3 coding DNA: TGTGCCAGCAGTTACGGTGGGCACAATCAGCCCCAGCATTTT. Amino acid sequence: CASSYGGHNQPQHF.

V gene TRBV27 combines with J gene TRBJ2-7; D is perhaps TRBD1 (5 bases). Deletions cut 4 bases from V and 2 bases from J, with 9 bases between. The CDR3 is 13 amino acids. Germline-derived CDR1 and CDR2 are MNHEY and SMNVEV (reference sequence). The CDR3 bases are TGTGCCAGCAGTTCCGACAGCACCTACGAGCAGTACTTC. Encoded protein: CASSSDSTYEQYF.

This rearrangement joins TRBV29-1 to TRBJ2-7; TRBD2 might be the D (5 bases). The CDR3 has 13 residues. Germline V CDR1 and CDR2: SQVTM, ANQGSEA. The germline V and J ends were trimmed by 3 bases and 0 bases, with 9 bases remaining between them. The CDR3, as DNA: TGCAGCGTTGAGGAGGACTTCTCCTACGAGCAGTACTTC. This encodes CSVEEDFSYEQYF.

The genes are TRBV6-6 and TRBJ2-3, with TRBD2 matching over 7 bases. CDR1 is MNHNY and CDR2 is SVGAGI in the germline V gene (reference sequence). V shed 6 bases and J 5 bases; nucleotides not matched to a gene: 11. CDR3 length: 15 amino acids. The CDR3 here is CASRIRAGLKDTQYF. DNA for the CDR3: TGTGCCAGCAGAATCCGAGCGGGGCTCAAAGATACGCAGTATTTT.

The chain joins TRBV2 to TRBJ1-1, with D possibly TRBD1 on 5 matching bases. The germline V and J ends were trimmed by 2 bases and 6 bases, with 10 bases remaining between them. The germline V gene encodes CDR1 SNHLY and CDR2 FYNNEI. This CDR3 is 13 amino acids long. The CDR3 protein is CASSEMQGAEAFF. The DNA for the CDR3 is TGTGCCAGCAGTGAAATGCAAGGGGCTGAAGCTTTCTTT.

V and J are TRBV27 and TRBJ1-5; the match to TRBD1 covers 10 bases. The ends lost 5 bases at V and 7 bases at J; junction bases unmatched: 5. This CDR3 has 14 amino acids. CDR1 MNHEY and CDR2 SMNVEV come from the germline V gene (reference sequence). CDR3 sequence (DNA): TGTGCCAGCAGTGTGACAGGGGGCGGGCAGCCCCAGCATTTT. It codes for CASSVTGGGQPQHF.

The chain couples TRBV5-4 to TRBJ1-6; 9 bases map to TRBD1. Germline trimming cut 2 bases from V and 0 bases from J; bases unmatched to any gene: 3. The germline V gene encodes CDR1 SGHNT and CDR2 YYREEE (reference sequence). This CDR3 comprises 17 residues. The CDR3, as DNA: TGTGCCAGCAGCTTAGACAGGGGGAGCTCCTATAATTCACCCCTCCACTTT. It encodes CASSLDRGSSYNSPLHF.